This T cell receptor (beta chain) is drawn from a study of lymphopenia after photon versus proton radiotherapy. Whole-study findings and limits: Under photons, naive T cells and diversity fell while effector/memory populations rose.

Libraries were prepared by immunoSEQ multiplex PCR; TCRdb keeps only in-frame clonotypes and omits some of them. The table lists roughly 7,300 clones, over 85% of them singletons. The CDR3 spans 14 residues. Trimming cost V 5 bases and J 2 bases; bases outside gene matches: 5. The germline V gene encodes CDR1 SGHRS and CDR2 YFSETQ. In regard to this clone: The antigen is unknown.

V gene TRBV5-1 combines with J gene TRBJ2-3; 7 bases align to TRBD1. The material sequenced was peripheral blood, taken from a patient treated with photon-based radiotherapy. The receptor comes from a man aged 60-69 years with cholangiocarcinoma. The CDR3 DNA reads TGCGCCAGCAGAGCGGACAGGTCCACAGATACGCAGTATTTT. It is translated as CASRADRSTDTQYF.